One and the same sample provided the 14 T cell receptor beta chains below, sequenced in a study of shared clonotypes between healthy human individuals. The repertoire was sequenced with immunoSEQ multiplex PCR; TCRdb's copy has only in-frame clones and lacks some. The table shows about 1 million clones, with 70% to 80% occurring only once. The specimen sequenced was memory CD4+ T cells sorted from blood. Noted subset: CD45RA-negative fraction. The receptors were sampled from a young man in good health.

This clone has just a few counts. CDR3 sequence (DNA): TGTGCCAGCAGCTTCTGGAACTCTGGAAACACCATATATTTT. Amino acid sequence: CASSFWNSGNTIYF. The V call is TRBV5-8, the J call TRBJ1-3; D is unclear. This CDR3 contains 14 residues. Trimming left V 2 bases short and J 0 bases short, with 6 bases between. Germline CDR1 reads SGHTS; CDR2 reads YDEGEE.

The rearrangement links TRBV13 to TRBJ1-4, with D uncertain. Germline V lookup: CDR1 PRHDT, CDR2 FYEKMQ (reference sequence). V lost 6 bases and J lost 4, with 6 bases in between. This CDR3 is 12 amino acids long. The CDR3 reads CASRGFNEKLFF. For the CDR3, the DNA is TGTGCCAGCAGGGGATTTAATGAAAAACTGTTTTTT.

Here the CDR3 reads CASSLEAGLTDTQYF. Written as DNA, the CDR3 is TGCGCCAGCAGCTTGGAAGCGGGTCTCACAGATACGCAGTATTTT. The genes are TRBV5-1 and TRBJ2-3, with D perhaps matching TRBD2 (6 bases). Germline V CDR1 and CDR2: SGHRS, YFSETQ. The ends were cut back, 0 bases at V and 2 bases at J, with 10 bases in the middle. This CDR3 has 15 amino acids.

Here the CDR3 reads CASSFQGGNNEQFF. CDR3 sequence (DNA): TGTGCCAGCAGTTTCCAGGGAGGAAACAATGAGCAGTTCTTC. The chain uses TRBV27 and TRBJ2-1, with D perhaps TRBD2 (6 bases). The CDR3 consists of 14 residues. Germline lookup yields CDR1 MNHEY and CDR2 SMNVEV (reference sequence). Trimming removed 3 bases from V and 5 bases from J, with 11 bases in between.

In the case of this clone: Other DNA sequences in the sample encode the same CDR3. The rearrangement links TRBV27 to TRBJ2-5, with D unclear. The CDR3 spans 11 residues. V dropped 3 bases and J dropped 3 bases, with 2 bases sitting between them. Germline V gives CDR1 MNHEY, CDR2 SMNVEV (reference sequence). DNA for the CDR3: TGTGCCAGCAGTTTGAAAGAGACCCAGTACTTC. This sequence encodes CASSLKETQYF.

V and J are TRBV27 and TRBJ1-6, with D possibly matching TRBD1 (5 bases). Trimming took 7 bases from V and 9 from J, leaving 19 bases between them. Germline lookup yields CDR1 MNHEY and CDR2 SMNVEV (reference sequence). The CDR3 is made up of 15 amino acids. In DNA form, the CDR3 reads TGTGCCAGCACCCAAAAAACAGGTTACAGTTCACCCCTCCACTTT. Translating gives CASTQKTGYSSPLHF.

This clone turned up a few times. A much larger clone lies a single base off, so this may be a read error. V and J are TRBV21-1 and TRBJ2-7; the table names TRBD2, a call not compared with the DNA. TRBV21-1 counts as a pseudogene. The CDR3 contains 13 residues. CDR3 amino acids: CASRTSGIYEQYF. The CDR3 region has the DNA TGTGCCAGCAGGACGAGCGGGATCTACGAGCAGTACTTC.

The chain is built from TRBV5-5 and TRBJ2-5; D gene ambiguous. Trimming took off 0 bases at V and 2 bases at J, with 11 bases between the two ends. Germline V gives CDR1 SGHKS, CDR2 YYEKEE (reference sequence). The CDR3 covers 15 residues. CDR3 DNA: TGTGCCAGCAGCTTGGGAGACCAGAAACAAGAGACCCAGTACTTC. It codes for CASSLGDQKQETQYF.

The chain uses TRBV6-6 and TRBJ1-5; TRBD1 aligns across 8 bases. V lost 4 bases to trimming and J lost 1 base; unmatched junction nucleotides: 6. Germline-derived CDR1 and CDR2 are MNHNY and SVGAGI (reference sequence). The CDR3 has 16 amino acids. The CDR3 DNA sequence: TGTGCCAGCAGTTTCACGGGACAGGAGAGCAATCAGCCCCAGCATTTT. This sequence encodes CASSFTGQESNQPQHF.

The chain is built from TRBV5-4 and TRBJ2-2, with D tentatively TRBD2 (6 bases). The CDR3 is 13 residues long. The germline CDR1 and CDR2 sequences are SGHNT and YYREEE (reference sequence). The ends were cut back, 3 bases at V and 7 bases at J, with 10 bases in the middle. The CDR3 loop is CASSSLANGELFF. The CDR3 DNA follows: TGTGCCAGCAGCTCGCTAGCGAACGGGGAGCTGTTTTTT.

The gene calls are TRBV21-1 and TRBJ1-1. TRBV21-1 is assigned pseudogene status. CDR3 length: 17 amino acids. The CDR3 region is CASSTPEDRHPNTEAFF. In nucleotides, the CDR3 is TGTGCCAGCAGCACCCCGGAGGACCGCCATCCGAACACTGAAGCTTTCTTT.

This chain uses TRBV7-2 with TRBJ2-1; D is perhaps TRBD1 or TRBD2 (6 bases each). Trimming cost V 1 base and J 4 bases, with 14 bases left between them. The CDR3 consists of 16 residues. CDR1 is SGHTA and CDR2 is FQGNSA in the germline V gene. The CDR3 DNA sequence: TGTGCCAGCAGCTTAGGAAAAGGGGGAGGATACAATGAGCAGTTCTTC. Protein sequence: CASSLGKGGGYNEQFF.

This clone was observed a handful of times. The chain couples TRBV7-9 to TRBJ2-5; D may match TRBD1 or TRBD2 (5 bases each). Trimming removed 2 bases from V and 2 bases from J, with 9 bases in between. This CDR3 has 14 residues. In germline, CDR1 is SEHNR, CDR2 FQNEAQ (reference sequence). For the CDR3, the DNA is TGTGCCAGCAGCTTACCGGGGCGGCAAGAGACCCAGTACTTC. Its translation is CASSLPGRQETQYF. Together with reference TRBV7-9 and TRBJ2-5, the CDR3 gives the full variable domain: DTGVSQNPRHKITKRGQNVTFRCDPISEHNRLYWYRQTLGQGPEFLTYFQNEAQLEKSRLLSDRFSAERPKGSFSTLEIQRTEQGDSAMYLCASSLPGRQETQYFGPGTRLLVL.

The chain joins TRBV5-1 to TRBJ2-7; 16 bases line up with TRBD2. The CDR3 covers 18 residues. Trimming cost V 3 bases and J 6 bases; bases outside gene matches: 12. Germline CDR1 SGHRS, CDR2 YFSETQ. This CDR3 is CASSSGTSGGASFREQYF. The CDR3, as DNA: TGCGCCAGCAGCTCCGGGACTAGCGGGGGGGCCTCCTTTCGCGAGCAGTACTTC.